This TCR beta chain originates from a study of CD8+ T cells in alopecia areata. Study-level information: Those treated were given oral tofacitinib at 5 to 10 mg twice daily. Study-level results: Normal scalp had lower clonality than lesional scalp, with alopecia totalis/universalis lesions showing this most strongly. Sequence data from scalp samples additionally include resident alphabeta T cells of normal skin. TCRs were shared less clearly across patients than in mice, possibly for HLA-related reasons.

RNA was extracted and reverse transcribed into cDNA as the sequencing template. TCRdb's table, derived via immunoSEQ multiplex PCR, lists solely in-frame clones and lacks some. The data show 150,000 to 200,000 clones, with less than 80% seen just once and more than 9.5% held by the top ten. J was trimmed by 5 bases and V by 2 bases; bases with no gene match: 6. CDR3 length equals 15 residues. Per the germline V gene, CDR1 is SGHAT and CDR2 is FQNNGV. In the case of this clone: Its cognate antigen is unknown.

This rearrangement joins TRBV11-2 to TRBJ2-5, with 9 bases aligning to TRBD1. This TCR was recovered from a human donor with alopecia areata. The specimen comprised CD8+ T cells sorted from blood, sampled at week 0. CDR3 DNA: TGTGCCAGCAGCTTATTTCGGGGACAGGGCGAGACCCAGTACTTC. Its protein is CASSLFRGQGETQYF. The full variable domain, its missing parts supplied by reference TRBV11-2 and TRBJ2-5, is EAGVAQSPRYKIIEKRQSVAFWCNPISGHATLYWYQQILGQGPKLLIQFQNNGVVDDSQLPKDRFSAERLKGVDSTLKIQPAKLEDSAVYLCASSLFRGQGETQYFGPGTRLLVL.